One and the same sample provided the 4 T cell receptor beta chains below, sequenced in a study of T-cell reconstitution after alpha-beta-depleted transplantation in children. As it was prepared, the TCRbeta library received unique molecular identifiers. Via MiXCR, TCRdb re-called the PCR reads, giving one row per CDR3 protein. The sample lists more than 150,000 distinct CDR3 sequences, roughly 15% occurring once. The starting material was PBMCs from the stem cell graft donor, obtained from the stem cell graft. Receptors were obtained from a human donor who donated a stem cell graft to a child with acute lymphoblastic leukemia.

This sequence joins TRBV5-1 and TRBJ2-3, with 8 bases that match TRBD1. CDR1 and CDR2 (germline): SGHRS, YFSETQ. The CDR3 loop spans 13 amino acids. V shed 4 bases and J 6 bases; nucleotides not matched to a gene: 4. The CDR3, as DNA: TGCGCCAGCAGCCGGACAGGGTGGGATACGCAGTATTTT. Translation: CASSRTGWDTQYF.

This chain uses TRBV7-9 with TRBJ2-7; no clear D. The CDR3 runs to 13 residues. The V end was cut by 1 base, the J end by 5 bases, with 9 bases between. Germline V gene sequence: CDR1 SEHNR, CDR2 FQNEAQ (reference sequence). CDR3 loop: CASSLEVEDEQYF. The CDR3 DNA sequence: TGTGCCAGCAGCTTAGAGGTAGAAGACGAGCAGTACTTC. Full variable domain (missing parts from reference TRBV7-9 and TRBJ2-7): DTGVSQNPRHKITKRGQNVTFRCDPISEHNRLYWYRQTLGQGPEFLTYFQNEAQLEKSRLLSDRFSAERPKGSFSTLEIQRTEQGDSAMYLCASSLEVEDEQYFGPGTRLTVT.

In this sample, this clonotype turned up many times. The chain has TRBV5-1 and TRBJ2-1; tentative D call: TRBD2 (6 bases). V was cut by 3 bases and J by 5 bases, with 15 bases left in between. Germline values: CDR1 SGHRS, CDR2 YFSETQ. The CDR3 spans 15 residues. CDR3: CASSSIRDSHNEQFF. CDR3 nucleotide sequence: TGCGCCAGCAGCTCAATCCGGGACTCACACAATGAGCAGTTCTTC.

This clonotype was counted ten times or more. The CDR3 protein is CASSFPGNTEAFF. The CDR3 DNA reads as TGTGCCAGCAGCTTCCCCGGGAACACTGAAGCTTTCTTT. The J gene is TRBJ1-1, the V gene TRBV5-5; D unresolved. Germline CDR1 reads SGHKS; CDR2 reads YYEKEE (reference sequence). V shed 2 bases and J shed 1 base, with 6 bases lying between them. There are 13 residues in the CDR3.